Each of the 22 T cell receptor beta chains below was sequenced from the same sample in a study of cytomegalovirus exposure and HLA in healthy donors. In the PCR, 60 Vbeta and 13 Jbeta primers were used. Using immunoSEQ multiplex PCR, the repertoire was profiled, and TCRdb retains in-frame clones only, with some absent. The sample includes 100,000 to 150,000 clones. The source material was PBMCs. These receptors originate from a middle-aged man in good health and CMV-seronegative.

V gene TRBV6-6 combines with J gene TRBJ2-3, with 10 bases aligning to TRBD2. The germline V gene has CDR1 MNHNY and CDR2 SVGAGI (reference sequence). The CDR3 totals 16 residues. With V trimmed by 2 bases and J by 2 bases, 4 bases remained unmatched. The CDR3 region is CASSYRGLAATDTQYF. For the CDR3, the DNA is TGTGCCAGCAGTTACAGAGGACTAGCGGCCACAGATACGCAGTATTTT.

The genes are TRBV10-3 and TRBJ1-5, with D hard to call. This CDR3 comprises 12 residues. The V end lost 6 bases, the J end lost 4 bases, and 7 bases lay between the germline ends. CDR1 and CDR2 (germline): ENHRY, SYGVKD. The CDR3 sequence: CAISPINQPQHF. The CDR3 coding sequence is TGTGCCATCAGCCCAATTAATCAGCCCCAGCATTTT.

The chain combines TRBV11-2 with TRBJ2-7, with TRBD2 identical over 11 bases. The CDR3 has 16 residues. V trimming: 5 bases; J trimming: 6 bases; junction bases outside the gene matches: 12. Germline V CDR1 and CDR2: SGHAT, FQNNGV. The CDR3 DNA reads as TGTGCCAGCAGCCGAAGCCGACTAGCGGGGCAGTCCGAGCAGTACTTC. Translation: CASSRSRLAGQSEQYF. Variable domain in full (rest from reference TRBV11-2 and TRBJ2-7): EAGVAQSPRYKIIEKRQSVAFWCNPISGHATLYWYQQILGQGPKLLIQFQNNGVVDDSQLPKDRFSAERLKGVDSTLKIQPAKLEDSAVYLCASSRSRLAGQSEQYFGPGTRLTVT.

The CDR3 DNA reads as TGTGCCTGGAGTGTGGGTGTAAGCCGACTCGGAAACACCATATATTTT. Amino acids: CAWSVGVSRLGNTIYF. This chain joins TRBV30 and TRBJ1-3; D unresolved. Germline V gene data show CDR1 as GTSNPN and CDR2 as SVGIG (reference sequence). The CDR3 is 16 amino acids. V was clipped by 0 bases and J by 4 bases, with 16 bases between them.

The chain combines TRBV5-6 with TRBJ1-2; 7 bases agree with TRBD1. The CDR3 runs to 14 residues. V gave up 4 bases and J gave up 3 bases; unmatched junction bases: 6. Germline V lookup: CDR1 SGHDT, CDR2 YYEEEE. Here the CDR3 reads CASSRRDSYYGYTF. In nucleotides, the CDR3 is TGTGCCAGCAGCAGACGGGACAGCTACTATGGCTACACCTTC. The variable domain in full, with the rest retrieved from reference TRBV5-6 and TRBJ1-2, is DAGVTQSPTHLIKTRGQQVTLRCSPKSGHDTVSWYQQALGQGPQFIFQYYEEEERQRGNFPDRFSGHQFPNYSSELNVNALLLGDSALYLCASSRRDSYYGYTFGSGTRLTVV.

The chain recombines TRBV6-6 with TRBJ2-3, with 8 nucleotides matching TRBD1. The CDR3 spans 13 residues. The V and J ends lost 6 bases and 6 bases, in that order; junction bases with no gene match: 5. Germline V lookup: CDR1 MNHNY, CDR2 SVGAGI (reference sequence). The CDR3 spells CASRETGADTQYF. The CDR3, as DNA: TGTGCCAGCAGAGAGACAGGGGCCGATACGCAGTATTTT.

The chain combines TRBV10-3 with TRBJ2-2, with a tentative D call TRBD1 (5 bases). Germline CDR1 and CDR2: ENHRY and SYGVKD. The CDR3 is made up of 16 amino acids. V lost 0 bases, J lost 2 bases, and 10 bases lay in between. The CDR3 coding sequence is TGTGCCATCAGTGAGTCAGGACATCAAAACACCGGGGAGCTGTTTTTT. Its translation is CAISESGHQNTGELFF.

The V gene is TRBV6-6, the J gene TRBJ2-5; 13 nucleotides line up with TRBD2. The CDR3 length is 16 residues. Per the germline V gene, CDR1 is MNHNY and CDR2 is SVGAGI (reference sequence). Trimming cost V 4 bases and J 3 bases; bases outside gene matches: 5. The CDR3 region is CASSFPGLAGKETQYF. In DNA, the CDR3 is TGTGCCAGCAGTTTCCCGGGACTAGCGGGAAAAGAGACCCAGTACTTC.

The chain couples TRBV5-5 to TRBJ2-2; 12 bases fit TRBD2. This CDR3 is 18 amino acids long. V was clipped by 2 bases and J by 4 bases; unmatched bases: 9. CDR1 is SGHKS, CDR2 YYEKEE, per germline (reference sequence). The CDR3 protein is CASSLSLAGGPSTGELFF. For the CDR3, the DNA is TGTGCCAGCAGCTTATCGCTAGCGGGAGGGCCTTCCACCGGGGAGCTGTTTTTT.

The chain has TRBV10-2 and TRBJ2-7; 10 bases align to TRBD1. CDR3 size: 13 residues. The V and J ends lost 8 bases and 3 bases, in that order; junction bases with no gene match: 4. Germline assignment: CDR1 WSHSY and CDR2 SAAADI. CDR3 residues: CASRGTGDYEQYF. As DNA, the CDR3 is TGCGCCAGCCGGGGGACAGGGGACTACGAGCAGTACTTC.

The chain links TRBV30 to TRBJ1-2, with D perhaps TRBD1 (6 bases). Germline V gene data show CDR1 as GTSNPN and CDR2 as SVGIG (reference sequence). Trimming shortened V by 0 bases and J by 8 bases, and 13 bases separated the two germline ends. The CDR3 contains 13 residues. For the CDR3, the DNA is TGTGCCTGGAGTGTGGGGGCGCGTGAAGGCTACACCTTC. This codes for CAWSVGAREGYTF. The whole variable domain, remainder taken from reference TRBV30 and TRBJ1-2, is SQTIHQWPATLVQPVGSPLSLECTVEGTSNPNLYWYRQAAGRGLQLLFYSVGIGQISSEVPQNLSASRPQDRQFILSSKKLLLSDSGFYLCAWSVGAREGYTFGSGTRLTVV.

The chain links TRBV5-6 to TRBJ2-7, with TRBD2 as a possible D gene (6 bases). Trimming took 0 bases from V and 5 from J, leaving 24 bases between them. This CDR3 spans 18 amino acids. Germline V CDR1 and CDR2: SGHDT, YYEEEE. The CDR3 loop reads CASSLAGGSGGVFHEQYF. In nucleotides, the CDR3 is TGTGCCAGCAGCTTGGCCGGGGGTTCCGGGGGTGTTTTCCACGAGCAGTACTTC.

This chain connects TRBV10-3 to TRBJ2-7; unclear D gene. The V and J ends lost 8 bases and 0 bases respectively, with 20 bases between them. Per the germline V gene, CDR1 is ENHRY and CDR2 is SYGVKD. The CDR3 contains 16 residues. The CDR3: CAIADGRTYLSYEQYF. DNA for the CDR3: TGTGCCATCGCCGATGGGCGCACTTACCTCTCCTACGAGCAGTACTTC.

The chain carries TRBV27 and TRBJ2-1, with TRBD1 matching 8 bases. V gave up 5 bases and J gave up 1 base; unmatched junction bases: 4. This CDR3 contains 15 residues. In germline, CDR1 is MNHEY, CDR2 SMNVEV (reference sequence). In DNA form, the CDR3 reads TGTGCCAGCAGTCCTGACAGGGGTTCCTACAATGAGCAGTTCTTC. It translates to CASSPDRGSYNEQFF.

This chain joins TRBV27 and TRBJ1-1, with 8 bases lining up with TRBD1. The CDR3 covers 14 residues. V trimming: 6 bases; J trimming: 6 bases; junction bases outside the gene matches: 9. CDR1 MNHEY and CDR2 SMNVEV come from the germline V gene (reference sequence). CDR3 coding DNA: TGTGCCAGCAGGAAGGACAGGGACGGGGCTGAAGCTTTCTTT. Translating gives CASRKDRDGAEAFF.

For the CDR3, the DNA is TGTGCCAGCAGCGCGCGCAGACTAGCGGGAGCGCATGAGCAGTTCTTC. Translating it yields CASSARRLAGAHEQFF. The V and J genes are TRBV5-4 and TRBJ2-1, with TRBD2 identical over 12 bases. CDR3 length: 16 residues. Germline loops: CDR1 SGHNT, CDR2 YYREEE (reference sequence). The trim removed 4 bases at V and 8 bases at J, leaving 10 bases unmatched.

The chain is built from TRBV7-8 and TRBJ2-2; 7 bases fit TRBD2. V lost 1 base to trimming and J lost 3 bases; unmatched junction nucleotides: 5. CDR1 and CDR2 (germline): SGHVS, FQNEAQ. This CDR3 is built from 16 residues. The chain's CDR3 is CASSLGLGGDTGELFF. Written as DNA, the CDR3 is TGTGCCAGCAGCTTAGGGCTTGGGGGGGACACCGGGGAGCTGTTTTTT.

V and J are TRBV7-9 and TRBJ1-5; D is uncertain. Per the germline V gene, CDR1 is SEHNR and CDR2 is FQNEAQ (reference sequence). V gave up 2 bases and J gave up 2 bases, with 10 bases separating them. The length of the CDR3 is 15 residues. CDR3 DNA sequence: TGTGCCAGCAGCTTATTCGGGGAGGGCAATCAGCCCCAGCATTTT. It specifies CASSLFGEGNQPQHF.

The rearrangement links TRBV11-3 to TRBJ1-1; TRBD1 might be the D (6 bases). Germline V gives CDR1 SGHNT, CDR2 YENEEA. V shed 5 bases and J shed 5 bases, with 15 bases lying between them. This CDR3 region has 14 residues. The CDR3 sequence: CASSNRVEWTEAFF. DNA of the CDR3: TGTGCCAGCAGCAACAGGGTGGAATGGACTGAAGCTTTCTTT. The complete variable domain, with remaining parts taken from reference TRBV11-3 and TRBJ1-1, reads EAGVVQSPRYKIIEKKQPVAFWCNPISGHNTLYWYLQNLGQGPELLIRYENEEAVDDSQLPKDRFSAERLKGVDSTLKIQPAELGDSAVYLCASSNRVEWTEAFFGQGTRLTVV.

The V call is TRBV12-5, the J call TRBJ2-6; D is possibly TRBD2 (5 bases). The V and J ends lost 6 bases and 2 bases respectively, with 17 bases between them. Germline V gene lookup returns CDR1 LGHNT and CDR2 FRNRAP. This CDR3 region has 17 residues. CDR3 coding DNA: TGTGCTAGTGGAAATGATTTAGGGAGAACTGGGGCCAACGTCCTGACTTTC. This codes for CASGNDLGRTGANVLTF.

V gene TRBV6-5 combines with J gene TRBJ1-2, with D perhaps matching TRBD1 (5 bases). The V gene lost 2 bases and the J gene lost 4 bases, with 11 bases spanning the gap. The CDR3 is 14 amino acids. Germline loops: CDR1 MNHEY, CDR2 SVGAGI. CDR3 sequence (DNA): TGTGCCAGCAGTTACGACAGATTATTCTATGGCTACACCTTC. Protein product: CASSYDRLFYGYTF.

J is TRBJ1-1 and V is TRBV27; D ambiguous. CDR1 and CDR2 (germline): MNHEY, SMNVEV (reference sequence). V lost 0 bases and J lost 1, with 12 bases in between. This CDR3 spans 16 amino acids. The CDR3 loop is CASSLSVRVGNTEAFF. The CDR3 DNA sequence: TGTGCCAGCAGTTTATCTGTCCGGGTTGGGAACACTGAAGCTTTCTTT.